This T cell receptor beta chain emerged from a study of CD8+ T cells in alopecia areata. Study-wide points: On tofacitinib, scalp and blood still held many of the expanded lesional clones. In lesional scalp, particularly from alopecia totalis/universalis, clonality was higher than in normal scalp.

This clone came up once. Its specificity is not known. Germline V lookup: CDR1 SNHLY, CDR2 FYNNEI. The CDR3 is 11 residues long. V was clipped by 4 bases and J by 5 bases, with 4 bases between them. Described treatment: oral pan-JAK inhibitor, 5-10 mg twice daily. In each case, RNA was isolated and then reverse transcribed into cDNA as the sequencing template. TCRdb's copy holds only in-frame clones and misses some; the assay was immunoSEQ multiplex PCR. The data hold about 210,000 clones, with around 65% observed a single time. The clonotype was recovered from a human donor with alopecia areata. Source: CD4+ T cells sorted from blood, taken between weeks 43 and 45, from a patient treated with tofacitinib. The chain couples TRBV2 to TRBJ2-3, with D uncertain. The CDR3 sequence is CASSVGDTQYF. The CDR3 bases are TGTGCCAGCAGTGTAGGAGATACGCAGTATTTT.